A single sample is the source of the 3 T cell receptor beta chains below, sequenced in a study of T cell changes during pregnancy in multiple sclerosis. Libraries were prepared by immunoSEQ multiplex PCR; TCRdb keeps only in-frame clonotypes and omits some of them. The top ten clones hold over 0.45% of a sample with approximately 40,000 clones, less than 95% of them seen once. This material consisted of CD4+ T cells from peripheral blood mononuclear cells, taken in the third trimester of pregnancy. The source of these receptors is a female donor with multiple sclerosis, enrolled in a pregnancy study.

CDR3 sequence reads: CASSQGLAGADTQYF. CDR3 nucleotides: TGCGCCAGCAGCCAGGGACTAGCGGGAGCAGATACGCAGTATTTT. The chain uses TRBV4-3 and TRBJ2-3, with 14 bases that match TRBD2. V lost 3 bases to trimming and J lost 4 bases; unmatched junction nucleotides: 0. The germline V gene encodes CDR1 LGHNA and CDR2 YSLEER. This CDR3 is built from 15 residues.

The J gene is TRBJ2-2, the V gene TRBV9, with 8 nucleotides matching TRBD2. The germline V gene encodes CDR1 SGDLS and CDR2 YYNGEE. CDR3 size: 15 residues. V shed 3 bases and J 1 base; nucleotides not matched to a gene: 2. This CDR3 reads CASSGTSLNTGELFF. DNA for the CDR3: TGTGCCAGCAGCGGGACTAGCTTGAACACCGGGGAGCTGTTTTTT.

This chain uses TRBV6-5 with TRBJ2-2; D possibly corresponds to TRBD2 (6 bases). The CDR3 spans 13 residues. Germline V gene data show CDR1 as MNHEY and CDR2 as SVGAGI. The V gene lost 5 bases and the J gene lost 5 bases, with 9 bases spanning the gap. CDR3 region: CASSRSGTGELFF. CDR3 nucleotides: TGTGCCAGCAGTAGAAGCGGGACCGGGGAGCTGTTTTTT.